This T cell receptor (beta chain) emerged from a study of shared clonotypes between healthy human individuals. Per the germline V gene, CDR1 is ENHRY and CDR2 is SYGVKD. The CDR3 runs to 14 residues. The trim removed 7 bases at V and 5 bases at J, leaving 7 bases unmatched. With respect to this clone: The antigen is undetermined.

Using immunoSEQ multiplex PCR, the repertoire was profiled, and TCRdb retains in-frame clones only, with some absent. The sample includes 1,400,000 or so clones, roughly 98.5% seen only once; the top ten take about 0.34%. The study, taken as a whole, reports: Generation probabilities were higher for clonotypes shared across all four sorted-subset donors than for unshared ones.

V usage is TRBV10-3 and J usage is TRBJ2-3; the match to TRBD1 covers 9 bases. This TCR derives from a man aged 25 to 40 in good health. The specimen was naive CD4+ T cells sorted from blood. Stated subset: CD45RA+ positively selected. The CDR3: CAITQGQGVDTQYF. DNA of the CDR3: TGTGCCATCACGCAGGGACAGGGAGTAGATACGCAGTATTTT.